Listed below are T cell receptor beta chains from one sample, sequenced in a study of radiotherapy plus CTLA-4 blockade in lung cancer. The protocol was immunoSEQ multiplex PCR, while the TCRdb copy is restricted to in-frame clones and leaves out a portion. The sample carries around 14,000 clones, around 72% recorded once. The sequencing here drew on peripheral blood, taken from a patient treated with radiotherapy plus ipilimumab. The receptors here all came from a human donor with non-small cell lung cancer whose response to radiotherapy plus ipilimumab could not be evaluated. Both conserved end residues are part of each CDR3. The D gene is left open where the match is weak. Expanded clones are given a class, and other clones once, few, many or no size at all.

v_call	j_call	d_call	cdr3_length	clone_size	cdr3_aa	cdr3_nt
TRBV5-1	TRBJ1-3	-	14	few	CASSLDRSGNTIYF	TGCGCCAGCAGCTTGGATAGATCTGGAAACACCATATATTTT
TRBV18	TRBJ2-7	TRBD1	14	-	CASSGTGAVGEQYF	TGTGCCAGCTCGGGGACAGGGGCCGTGGGCGAGCAGTACTTC
TRBV7-9	TRBJ2-4	TRBD2	16	few	CASTLGGSLAKNIQYF	TGTGCCAGCACCCTCGGGGGGTCGCTAGCCAAAAACATTCAGTACTTC
TRBV5-4	TRBJ2-2	TRBD2	14	once	CASSPRGGSGELFF	TGTGCCAGCAGCCCACGGGGGGGTTCCGGGGAGCTGTTTTTT
TRBV7-9	TRBJ1-2	-	14	-	CASSPSAASYGYTF	TGTGCCAGCAGCCCAAGCGCGGCCTCCTATGGCTACACCTTC
TRBV28	TRBJ2-1	TRBD1	16	-	CASSLVKGTGKNEQFF	TGTGCCAGCAGTTTGGTTAAGGGGACAGGGAAGAATGAGCAGTTCTTC
TRBV7-8	TRBJ1-2	-	15	-	CASSVDRSFGHGYTF	TGTGCCAGCAGCGTCGACAGATCCTTTGGCCATGGCTACACCTTC
TRBV4-2	TRBJ2-2	TRBD2	17	-	CASSQDPSGGYTGELFF	TGTGCCAGCAGCCAAGATCCCAGCGGGGGCTACACCGGGGAGCTGTTTTTT
TRBV7-8	TRBJ2-1	-	12	-	CASSLATGEQFF	TGTGCCAGCAGCTTAGCTACCGGTGAGCAGTTCTTC
TRBV18	TRBJ2-2	TRBD1	16	-	CASSPSPGTGTGELFF	TGTGCCAGCTCACCTTCACCCGGGACAGGGACCGGGGAGCTGTTTTTT
TRBV7-9	TRBJ2-3	-	14	few	CASSLGPERDTQYF	TGTGCCAGCAGCTTGGGCCCGGAAAGAGATACGCAGTATTTT
TRBV4-1	TRBJ1-1	-	18	-	CASSQDSPGKVGNTEAFF	TGCGCCAGCAGCCAAGATTCCCCAGGGAAGGTGGGAAACACTGAAGCTTTCTTT
TRBV10-1	TRBJ1-6	TRBD1	15	-	CASTKPPGQCSPLYF	TGCGCCAGCACTAAACCACCGGGACAGTGTTCCCCCCTCTACTTT
TRBV6-1	TRBJ1-1	-	13	few	CASSREPYTEAFF	TGTGCCAGCAGTCGGGAACCCTACACTGAAGCTTTCTTT
TRBV27	TRBJ2-3	TRBD1	15	-	CASSPRRQGADTQYF	TGTGCCAGCAGTCCTAGACGACAGGGGGCAGATACGCAGTATTTT
TRBV19	TRBJ1-1	-	15	-	CASSIDGQGNTEAFF	TGTGCCAGTAGTATAGACGGTCAGGGAAACACTGAAGCTTTCTTT
TRBV29-1	TRBJ2-2	TRBD1	16	-	CSVGGWTGGTPGELFF	TGCAGCGTCGGTGGGTGGACAGGGGGGACTCCCGGGGAGCTGTTTTTT
TRBV4-3	TRBJ1-1	TRBD1	15	-	CASSQGDRQNTEAFF	TGCGCCAGCAGCCAAGGGGACAGGCAGAACACTGAAGCTTTCTTT
TRBV4-1	TRBJ2-3	TRBD2	15	-	CASSPTSGDTDTQYF	TGCGCCAGCAGCCCGACTAGCGGGGACACAGATACGCAGTATTTT
TRBV7-3	TRBJ1-1	TRBD1	15	medium-sized	CASSTSRQGNTEAFF	TGTGCCAGCAGCACCTCGAGACAGGGGAACACTGAAGCTTTCTTT
TRBV19	TRBJ1-5	TRBD1	14	-	CASSIWTGDQPQHF	TGTGCCAGTAGTATATGGACAGGGGATCAGCCCCAGCATTTT
TRBV30	TRBJ2-2	TRBD2	17	-	CAWSVLAGAGGTGELFF	TGTGCCTGGAGTGTACTAGCGGGGGCCGGTGGGACCGGGGAGCTGTTTTTT
TRBV7-3	TRBJ2-3	TRBD2	15	-	CASSLPTSGADTQYF	TGTGCCAGCAGCCTTCCAACTAGCGGTGCAGATACGCAGTATTTT
TRBV5-6	TRBJ2-1	-	14	-	CASSFTRGANEQFF	TGTGCCAGCAGCTTTACTCGGGGGGCCAATGAGCAGTTCTTC
TRBV11-2	TRBJ2-3	-	17	-	CASSLDTPTGSTDTQYF	TGTGCCAGCAGCTTAGACACGCCGACAGGATCCACAGATACGCAGTATTTT
TRBV30	TRBJ1-5	-	14	few	CAWSWGRLDQPQHF	TGTGCCTGGAGTTGGGGGCGCTTGGATCAGCCCCAGCATTTT
TRBV25-1	TRBJ1-6	-	15	-	CASSEYGGTNSPLHF	TGTGCCAGCAGTGAATACGGGGGGACTAATTCACCCCTCCACTTT
TRBV20-1	TRBJ1-1	-	10	-	CSASRGEAFF	TGCAGTGCTAGCCGAGGGGAAGCTTTCTTT
TRBV19	TRBJ2-5	TRBD2	19	-	CASSRRTLLGLAGAETQYF	TGTGCCAGTAGTAGGCGAACCCTCCTAGGACTAGCGGGGGCTGAGACCCAGTACTTC
TRBV9	TRBJ1-1	-	13	few	CASSVQMNTEAFF	TGTGCCAGCAGCGTCCAGATGAACACTGAAGCTTTCTTT
TRBV5-6	TRBJ2-5	-	15	few	CASSYRQAGRETQYF	TGTGCCAGCAGCTACCGCCAGGCAGGGCGAGAGACCCAGTACTTC
TRBV11-3	TRBJ2-7	TRBD1	16	once	CASSLGGAGQGNEQYF	TGTGCCAGCAGCTTAGGGGGCGCGGGACAGGGGAACGAGCAGTACTTC
TRBV6-1	TRBJ1-1	-	12	-	CASRRAESEAFF	TGTGCCAGCAGGAGGGCTGAGTCTGAAGCTTTCTTT
TRBV28	TRBJ1-3	-	13	-	CASSYTSGNTIYF	TGTGCCAGCAGTTACACCTCTGGAAACACCATATATTTT
TRBV5-1	TRBJ1-1	TRBD1	16	-	CASSSRTGDPHTEAFF	TGCGCCAGCAGCTCGCGAACAGGGGACCCTCACACTGAAGCTTTCTTT
TRBV19	TRBJ2-7	-	14	once	CASSIWQGSNEQYF	TGTGCCAGTAGTATCTGGCAGGGGTCCAACGAGCAGTACTTC
TRBV5-6	TRBJ1-1	TRBD1	15	few	CASSPWDRGNTEAFF	TGTGCCAGCAGCCCCTGGGACAGGGGGAACACTGAAGCTTTCTTT